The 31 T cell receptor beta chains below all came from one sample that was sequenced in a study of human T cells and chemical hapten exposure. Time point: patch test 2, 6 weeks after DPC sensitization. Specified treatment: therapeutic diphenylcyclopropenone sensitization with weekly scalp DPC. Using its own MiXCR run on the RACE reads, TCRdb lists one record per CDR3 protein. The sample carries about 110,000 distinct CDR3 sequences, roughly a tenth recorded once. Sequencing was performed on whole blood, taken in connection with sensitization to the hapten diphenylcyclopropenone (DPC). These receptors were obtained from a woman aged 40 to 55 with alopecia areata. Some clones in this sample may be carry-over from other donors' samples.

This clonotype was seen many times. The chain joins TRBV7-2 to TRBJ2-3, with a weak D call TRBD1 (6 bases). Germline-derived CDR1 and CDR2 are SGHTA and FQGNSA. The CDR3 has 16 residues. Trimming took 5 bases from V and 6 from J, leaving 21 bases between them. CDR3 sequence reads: CASSPYRQAGLDTQYF. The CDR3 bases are TGTGCCAGCAGCCCCTATCGACAGGCCGGTTTGGATACGCAGTATTTT.

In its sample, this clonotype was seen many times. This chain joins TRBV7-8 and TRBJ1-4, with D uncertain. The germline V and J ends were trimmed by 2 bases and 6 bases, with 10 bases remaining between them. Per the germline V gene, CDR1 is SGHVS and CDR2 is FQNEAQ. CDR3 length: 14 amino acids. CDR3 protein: CASSLLPGDEKLFF. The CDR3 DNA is TGTGCCAGCAGCTTACTGCCTGGTGATGAAAAACTGTTTTTT.

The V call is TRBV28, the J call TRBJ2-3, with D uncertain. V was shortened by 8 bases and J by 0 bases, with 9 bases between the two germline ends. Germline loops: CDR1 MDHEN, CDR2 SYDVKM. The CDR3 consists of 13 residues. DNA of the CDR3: TGTGCCAGCCGTAGCTCTAGCACAGATACGCAGTATTTT. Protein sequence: CASRSSSTDTQYF.

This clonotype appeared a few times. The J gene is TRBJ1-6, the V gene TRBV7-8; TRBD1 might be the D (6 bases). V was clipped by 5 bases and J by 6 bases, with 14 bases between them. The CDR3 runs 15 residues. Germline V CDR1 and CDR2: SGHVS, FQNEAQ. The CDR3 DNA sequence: TGTGCCAGCAGCCGTCGGACAGTCTCTAATTCACCCCTCCACTTT. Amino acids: CASSRRTVSNSPLHF.

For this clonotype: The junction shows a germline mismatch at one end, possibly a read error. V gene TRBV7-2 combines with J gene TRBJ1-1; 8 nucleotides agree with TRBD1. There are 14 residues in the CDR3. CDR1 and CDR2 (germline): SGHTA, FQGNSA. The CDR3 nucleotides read TGTGCCAGCAGGTCCCAGGCAGGGGGCACTGAAGTTTTCTTT. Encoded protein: CASRSQAGGTEVFF.

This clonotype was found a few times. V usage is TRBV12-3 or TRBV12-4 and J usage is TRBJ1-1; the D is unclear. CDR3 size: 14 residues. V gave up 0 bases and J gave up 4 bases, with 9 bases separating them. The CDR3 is CASSLAARGTEAFF. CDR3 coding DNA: TGTGCCAGCAGTTTAGCCGCACGGGGCACTGAAGCTTTCTTT.

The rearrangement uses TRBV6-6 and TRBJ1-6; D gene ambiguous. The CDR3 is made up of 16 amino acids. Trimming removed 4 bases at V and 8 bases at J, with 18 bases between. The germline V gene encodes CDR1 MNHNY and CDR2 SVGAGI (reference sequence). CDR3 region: CASSFDPRGRDSPLHF. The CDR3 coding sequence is TGTGCCAGCAGTTTCGACCCCAGAGGCAGAGATTCACCCCTCCACTTT.

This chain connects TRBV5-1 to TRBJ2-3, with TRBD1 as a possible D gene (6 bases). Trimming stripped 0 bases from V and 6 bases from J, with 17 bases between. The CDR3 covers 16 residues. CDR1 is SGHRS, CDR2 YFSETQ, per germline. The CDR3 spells CASSLEDPRGKDTQYF. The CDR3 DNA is TGCGCCAGCAGCTTGGAAGACCCAAGGGGGAAGGATACGCAGTATTTT.

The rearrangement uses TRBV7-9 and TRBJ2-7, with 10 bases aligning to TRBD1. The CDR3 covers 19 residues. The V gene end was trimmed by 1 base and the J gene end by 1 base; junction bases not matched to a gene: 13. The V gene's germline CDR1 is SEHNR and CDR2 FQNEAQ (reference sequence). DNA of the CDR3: TGTGCCAGCAGCTTAGTGAGAGGGACAGGGGCGCTTGGGTCCTACGAGCAGTACTTC. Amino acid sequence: CASSLVRGTGALGSYEQYF.

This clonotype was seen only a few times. The CDR3 DNA follows: TGTGCCAGCAGCCCGACACCGTACCAAGAGACCCAGTACTTC. Amino acid sequence: CASSPTPYQETQYF. This chain links TRBV11-2 with TRBJ2-5; D unclear. This CDR3 has 14 amino acids. V lost 5 bases, J lost 0 bases, and 10 bases lay in between. Germline CDR1 and CDR2: SGHAT and FQNNGV.

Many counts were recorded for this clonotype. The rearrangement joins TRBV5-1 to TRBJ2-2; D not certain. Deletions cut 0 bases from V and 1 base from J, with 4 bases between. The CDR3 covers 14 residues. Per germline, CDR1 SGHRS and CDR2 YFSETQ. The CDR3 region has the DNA TGCGCCAGCAGCTTGGTTTGGAACACCGGGGAGCTGTTTTTT. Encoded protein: CASSLVWNTGELFF.

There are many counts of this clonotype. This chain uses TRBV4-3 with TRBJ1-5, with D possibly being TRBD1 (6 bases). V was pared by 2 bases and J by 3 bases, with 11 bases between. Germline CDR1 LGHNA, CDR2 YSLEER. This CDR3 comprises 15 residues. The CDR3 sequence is CASSQLTGSNQPQHF. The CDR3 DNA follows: TGCGCCAGCAGCCAATTGACAGGTTCCAATCAGCCCCAGCATTTT.

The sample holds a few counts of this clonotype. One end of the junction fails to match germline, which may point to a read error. The CDR3 nucleotides are TGCGCCAGCAGCCAAGACGCGGATCATCCGCTCTTC. Encoded protein: CASSQDADHPLF. The V call is TRBV4-3, the J call TRBJ2-1, with D unclear. This CDR3 comprises 12 residues. Germline V gene sequence: CDR1 LGHNA, CDR2 YSLEER.

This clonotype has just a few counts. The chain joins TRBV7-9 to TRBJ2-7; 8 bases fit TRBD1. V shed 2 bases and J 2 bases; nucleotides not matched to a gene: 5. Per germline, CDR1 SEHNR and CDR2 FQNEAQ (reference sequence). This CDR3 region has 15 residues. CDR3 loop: CASSLRTGTPYEQYF. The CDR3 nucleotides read TGTGCCAGCAGCTTAAGGACAGGGACCCCCTACGAGCAGTACTTC.

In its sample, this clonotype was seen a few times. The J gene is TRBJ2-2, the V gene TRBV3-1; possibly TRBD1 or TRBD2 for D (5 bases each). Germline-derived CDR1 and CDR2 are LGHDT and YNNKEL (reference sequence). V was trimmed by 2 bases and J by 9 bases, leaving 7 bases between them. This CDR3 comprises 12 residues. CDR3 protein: CASSQSGRELFF. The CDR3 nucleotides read TGTGCCAGCAGCCAATCGGGGCGGGAGCTGTTTTTT.

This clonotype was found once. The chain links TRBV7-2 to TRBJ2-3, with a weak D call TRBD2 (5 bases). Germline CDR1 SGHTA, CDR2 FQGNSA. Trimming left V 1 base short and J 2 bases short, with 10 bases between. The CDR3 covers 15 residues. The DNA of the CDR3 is TGTGCCAGCAGCTTAGACGGTCTAGCCACAGATACGCAGTATTTT. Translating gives CASSLDGLATDTQYF.

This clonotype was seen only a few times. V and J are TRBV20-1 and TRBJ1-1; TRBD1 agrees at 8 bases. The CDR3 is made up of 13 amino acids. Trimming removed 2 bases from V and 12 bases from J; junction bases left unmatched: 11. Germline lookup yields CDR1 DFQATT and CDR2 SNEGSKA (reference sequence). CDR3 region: CSARRSGQGGPFF. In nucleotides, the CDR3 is TGCAGTGCTAGAAGATCCGGACAGGGTGGGCCTTTCTTT.

This CDR3 reads CASSVDGGKNIQYF. CDR3 nucleotides: TGTGCCAGCAGCGTGGACGGAGGCAAAAACATTCAGTACTTC. The chain is built from TRBV9 and TRBJ2-4; perhaps TRBD2 as D (5 bases). Deletions cut 2 bases from V and 3 bases from J, with 9 bases between. CDR1 is SGDLS and CDR2 is YYNGEE in the germline V gene. This CDR3 is built from 14 residues.

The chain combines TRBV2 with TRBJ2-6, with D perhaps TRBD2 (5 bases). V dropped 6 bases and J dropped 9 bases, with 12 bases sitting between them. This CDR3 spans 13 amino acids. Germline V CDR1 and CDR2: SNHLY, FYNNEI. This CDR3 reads CASRAGPINVLTF. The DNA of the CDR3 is TGTGCCAGCAGGGCGGGCCCTATCAACGTCCTGACTTTC.

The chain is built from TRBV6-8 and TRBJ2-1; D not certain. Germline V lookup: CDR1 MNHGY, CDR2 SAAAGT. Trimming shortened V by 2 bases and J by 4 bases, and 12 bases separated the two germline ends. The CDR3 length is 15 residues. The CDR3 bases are TGTGCCAGCAGTTACCACGGGCCCCCTTACAATGAGCAGTTCTTC. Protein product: CASSYHGPPYNEQFF.

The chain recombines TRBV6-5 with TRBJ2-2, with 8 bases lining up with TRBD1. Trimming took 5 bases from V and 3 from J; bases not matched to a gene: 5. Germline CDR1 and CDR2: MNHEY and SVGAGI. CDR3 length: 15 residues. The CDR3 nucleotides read TGTGCCAGCAGTAAATACAGGGGGGACACCGGGGAGCTGTTTTTT. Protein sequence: CASSKYRGDTGELFF.

CDR3 in amino acids: CASRLTGQNNEQFF. The CDR3 bases are TGTGCCAGCAGACTCACGGGACAGAACAATGAGCAGTTCTTC. This chain uses TRBV6-1 with TRBJ2-1, with 7 bases identical to TRBD1. Trimming at V came to 6 bases and at J to 5 bases, leaving 7 bases not matched to a gene. From germline, CDR1 is MNHNS and CDR2 SASEGT. This CDR3 has 14 amino acids.

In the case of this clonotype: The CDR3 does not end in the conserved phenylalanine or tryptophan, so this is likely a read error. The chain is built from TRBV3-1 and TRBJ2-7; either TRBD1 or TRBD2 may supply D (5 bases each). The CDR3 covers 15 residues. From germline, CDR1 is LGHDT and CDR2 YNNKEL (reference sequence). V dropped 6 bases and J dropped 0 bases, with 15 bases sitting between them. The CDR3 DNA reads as TGTGCCAGCAGTTTAACCGGGACGACCTCCTACGAGCAGTACTCC. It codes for CASSLTGTTSYEQYS.

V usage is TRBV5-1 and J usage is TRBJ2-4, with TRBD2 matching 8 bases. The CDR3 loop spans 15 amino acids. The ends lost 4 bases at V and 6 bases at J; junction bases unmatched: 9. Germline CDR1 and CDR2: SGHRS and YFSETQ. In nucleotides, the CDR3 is TGCGCCAGCAGCCACGGGACTAGTCAGGGAAACATTCAGTACTTC. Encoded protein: CASSHGTSQGNIQYF. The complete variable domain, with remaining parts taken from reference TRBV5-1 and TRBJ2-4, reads KAGVTQTPRYLIKTRGQQVTLSCSPISGHRSVSWYQQTPGQGLQFLFEYFSETQRNKGNFPGRFSGRQFSNSRSEMNVSTLELGDSALYLCASSHGTSQGNIQYFGAGTRLSVL.

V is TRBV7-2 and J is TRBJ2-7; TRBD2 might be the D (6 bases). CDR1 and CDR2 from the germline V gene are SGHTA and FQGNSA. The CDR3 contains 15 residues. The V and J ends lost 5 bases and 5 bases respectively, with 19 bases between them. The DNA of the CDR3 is TGTGCCAGCAGCGGCAAAGGGAGGTATGGGGACGAGCAGTACTTC. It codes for CASSGKGRYGDEQYF.

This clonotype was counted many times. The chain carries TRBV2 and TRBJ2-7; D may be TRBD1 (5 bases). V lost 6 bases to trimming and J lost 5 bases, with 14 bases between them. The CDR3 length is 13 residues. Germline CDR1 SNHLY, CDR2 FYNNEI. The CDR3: CASSQTQGNEQYF. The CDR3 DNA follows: TGTGCCAGCAGCCAGACTCAGGGTAACGAGCAGTACTTC.

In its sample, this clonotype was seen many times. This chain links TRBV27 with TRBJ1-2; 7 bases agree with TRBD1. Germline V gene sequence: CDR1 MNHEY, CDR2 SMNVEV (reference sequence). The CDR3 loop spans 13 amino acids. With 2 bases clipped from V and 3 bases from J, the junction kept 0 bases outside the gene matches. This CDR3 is CASSLQGDYGYTF. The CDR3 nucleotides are TGTGCCAGCAGTTTACAGGGGGACTATGGCTACACCTTC.

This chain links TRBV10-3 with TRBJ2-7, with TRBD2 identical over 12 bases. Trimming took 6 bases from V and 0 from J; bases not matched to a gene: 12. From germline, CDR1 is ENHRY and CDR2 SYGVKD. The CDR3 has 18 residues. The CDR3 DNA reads TGTGCCATCAGAACTATGACTAGCGGGGGACCCGGCTCCTACGAGCAGTACTTC. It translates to CAIRTMTSGGPGSYEQYF.

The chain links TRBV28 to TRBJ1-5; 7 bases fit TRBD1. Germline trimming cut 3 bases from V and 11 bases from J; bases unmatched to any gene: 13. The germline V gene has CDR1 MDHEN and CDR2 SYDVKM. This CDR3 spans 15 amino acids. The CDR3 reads CASSLIRQGGQSQHF. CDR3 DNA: TGTGCCAGCAGTTTGATAAGACAGGGTGGCCAGTCCCAGCATTTT.

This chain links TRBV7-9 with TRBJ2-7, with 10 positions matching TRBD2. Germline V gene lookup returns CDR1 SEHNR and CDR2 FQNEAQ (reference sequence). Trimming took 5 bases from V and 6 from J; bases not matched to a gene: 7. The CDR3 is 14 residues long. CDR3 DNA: TGTGCCAGCAGCCCCGGGACTAGCGCTTTCGAGCAGTACTTC. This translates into CASSPGTSAFEQYF.

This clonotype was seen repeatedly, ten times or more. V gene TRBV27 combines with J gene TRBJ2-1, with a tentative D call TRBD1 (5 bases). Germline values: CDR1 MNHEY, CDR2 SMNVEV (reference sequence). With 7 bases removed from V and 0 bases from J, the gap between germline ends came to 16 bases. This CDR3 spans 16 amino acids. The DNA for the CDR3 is TGTGCCAGCATCTCCCGAAGGGGCAGCTCCTACAATGAGCAGTTCTTC. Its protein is CASISRRGSSYNEQFF.